This record looks at one T cell receptor (beta chain) sequence and its context. Template material for TCR beta VDJ and CDR3 profiling consisted of genomic DNA. TCRdb re-called the reads with MiXCR, one entry per CDR3 protein. The repertoire holds over 250,000 distinct CDR3 sequences, with approximately 58% as singletons. The source of the sample is a study of CD8+CD57+ T cells in acquired aplastic anemia. Study information: DNA recovered from sorted CD4+ and CD8+ cells had a mean of 3.2 ug.

Sequencing was done on patients that had shown CD8+CD57+ cell expansion by flow cytometry. Each patient gave a blood sample that was collected before any therapy had been received. Germline V gives CDR1 SGDLS, CDR2 YYNGEE. The CDR3 has 15 amino acids. The trim removed 4 bases at V and 4 bases at J, leaving 10 bases unmatched. The sample comprised sorted CD4+, CD8+, or CD8+CD57+ T cells (not recorded which) from PBMCs. The genes are TRBV9 and TRBJ1-1; 7 bases map to TRBD1. The sequence was collected from a human donor with aplastic anemia. The CDR3 protein is CASSPQQGPGTEAFF. CDR3 nucleotides: TGTGCCAGCAGCCCGCAACAGGGGCCGGGCACTGAAGCTTTCTTT.